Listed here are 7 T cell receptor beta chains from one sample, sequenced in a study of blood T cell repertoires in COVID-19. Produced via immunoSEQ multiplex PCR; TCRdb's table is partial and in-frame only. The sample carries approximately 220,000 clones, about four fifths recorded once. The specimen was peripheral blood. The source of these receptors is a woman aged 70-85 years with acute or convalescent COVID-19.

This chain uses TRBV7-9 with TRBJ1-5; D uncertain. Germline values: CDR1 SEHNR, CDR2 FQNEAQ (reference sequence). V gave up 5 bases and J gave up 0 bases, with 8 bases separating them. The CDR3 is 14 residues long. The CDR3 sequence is CASSPGNSNQPQHF. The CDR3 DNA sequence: TGTGCCAGCAGCCCCGGGAATAGCAATCAGCCCCAGCATTTT.

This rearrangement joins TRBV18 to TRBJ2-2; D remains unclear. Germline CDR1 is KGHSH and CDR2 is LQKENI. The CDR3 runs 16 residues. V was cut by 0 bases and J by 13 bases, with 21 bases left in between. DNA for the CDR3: TGTGCCAGCTCACCACCGTGGGTACGAACGTGGGCCGGGCTGTTTTTT. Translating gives CASSPPWVRTWAGLFF.

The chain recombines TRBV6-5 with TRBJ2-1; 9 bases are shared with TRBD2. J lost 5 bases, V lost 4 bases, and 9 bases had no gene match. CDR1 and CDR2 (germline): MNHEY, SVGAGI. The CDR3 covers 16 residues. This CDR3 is CASSLFGGGGHNEQFF. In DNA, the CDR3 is TGTGCCAGCAGTTTGTTTGGCGGGGGGGGCCACAATGAGCAGTTCTTC.

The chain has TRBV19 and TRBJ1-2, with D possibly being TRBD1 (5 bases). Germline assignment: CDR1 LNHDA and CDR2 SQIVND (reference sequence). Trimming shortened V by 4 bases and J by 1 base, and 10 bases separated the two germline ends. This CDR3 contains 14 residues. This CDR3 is CASSRRGINYGYTF. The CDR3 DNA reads TGTGCCAGTAGTAGGAGGGGAATTAACTATGGCTACACCTTC.

CDR3 bases: TGCGCCAGCAGCTTTACAGGGTCTCAGGATCAGCCCCAGCATTTT. As protein: CASSFTGSQDQPQHF. V gene TRBV5-1 combines with J gene TRBJ1-5, with D possibly being TRBD1 (6 bases). The germline CDR1 and CDR2 sequences are SGHRS and YFSETQ. Trimming shortened V by 2 bases and J by 5 bases, and 14 bases separated the two germline ends. The CDR3 has 15 residues.

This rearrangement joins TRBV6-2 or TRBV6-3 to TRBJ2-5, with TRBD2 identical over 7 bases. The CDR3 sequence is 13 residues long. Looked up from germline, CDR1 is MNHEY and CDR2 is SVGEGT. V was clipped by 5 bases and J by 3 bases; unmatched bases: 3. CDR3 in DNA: TGTGCCAGCAGTCCACTAGCGAAAGAGACCCAGTACTTC. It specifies CASSPLAKETQYF.

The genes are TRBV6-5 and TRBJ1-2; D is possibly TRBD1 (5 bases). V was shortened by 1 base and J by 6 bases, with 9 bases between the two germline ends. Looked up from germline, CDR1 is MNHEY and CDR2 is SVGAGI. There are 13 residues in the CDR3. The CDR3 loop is CASSYYRSDGYTF. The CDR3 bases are TGTGCCAGCAGTTACTACAGGTCCGATGGCTACACCTTC.